Below, 11 T cell receptor beta chains from the same sample are listed, as sequenced in a study of post-analysis software for immune sequencing data. Their antigens remain unidentified. Presence of unique molecular identifiers characterized the TCR beta cDNA libraries. Using its own MiXCR run on the PCR reads, TCRdb lists one record per CDR3 protein. The sample yields some 690,000 distinct CDR3 sequences, roughly 29% seen once. Overall study findings and caveats: Patients carried several TRBV segments more frequently than controls did, and TRBV5-6, TRBV5-1 and TRBV20-1 were among them.

What was sequenced was blood. The origin of the receptors is a girl aged 5 to 17 with multiple sclerosis.

The CDR3, as DNA: TGCAGCGGACTGGGGAACACTGAAGCTTTCTTT. Translating gives CSGLGNTEAFF. The chain has TRBV29-1 and TRBJ1-1; no reliable D call. Germline V gene lookup returns CDR1 SQVTM and CDR2 ANQGSEA. V shed 7 bases and J shed 1 base, with 7 bases lying between them. This CDR3 has 11 residues.

Worth noting for this clonotype: The junction departs from the called germline gene at one end, perhaps through a read error. This chain connects TRBV20-1 to TRBJ1-5; 9 positions agree with TRBD1. The CDR3 covers 16 residues. Germline loops: CDR1 DFQATT, CDR2 SNEGSKA (reference sequence). The CDR3 DNA sequence: TGCAGTGCTAGTAACAGGGGGCCCGATAGCAATCGGCCCCAGCATTTT. Its protein product is CSASNRGPDSNRPQHF.

The table lists this clonotype with a few counts. The genes are TRBV6-1 and TRBJ2-7; 8 bases fit TRBD1. Germline assignment: CDR1 MNHNS and CDR2 SASEGT. V lost 5 bases, J lost 4 bases, and 7 bases stayed unmatched. This CDR3 comprises 14 residues. The CDR3 protein is CASSPQGAQYEQYF. CDR3 nucleotides: TGTGCCAGCAGTCCTCAGGGGGCGCAGTACGAGCAGTACTTC.

This chain links TRBV4-1 with TRBJ2-4; D gene ambiguous. The DNA end favors TRBJ2-5, so the J call may be wrong. Germline V gives CDR1 MGHRA, CDR2 YSYEKL. The CDR3 runs 14 residues. CDR3 bases: TGCGCCAGCAGCCATGGTGGTACGCAAGAGACCCAGTACTTC. This translates into CASSHGGTQETQYF.

This clonotype was picked up a small number of times. The chain joins TRBV28 to TRBJ2-4, with TRBD2 identical over 12 bases. The V and J ends lost 5 bases and 13 bases, in that order; junction bases with no gene match: 12. The CDR3 consists of 15 residues. CDR1 is MDHEN and CDR2 is SYDVKM in the germline V gene. The CDR3 sequence is CASSPTGTSGWRQYF. CDR3 nucleotides: TGTGCCAGCAGTCCTACAGGGACTAGCGGGTGGCGGCAGTACTTC.

The chain joins TRBV6-2 or TRBV6-3 to TRBJ1-1; 10 bases line up with TRBD1. This CDR3 region has 15 residues. The V gene end was trimmed by 7 bases and the J gene end by 5 bases; junction bases not matched to a gene: 10. CDR1 and CDR2 (germline): MNHEY, SVGEGT. DNA for the CDR3: TGTGCCAGCACCCAGTACCGGACAGGGGGGACTGAAGCTTTCTTT. Translating gives CASTQYRTGGTEAFF.

In its sample, this clonotype was seen a few times. The chain is built from TRBV27 and TRBJ1-2; D possibly corresponds to TRBD1 (6 bases). Between the trimmed V and J ends, which lost 8 bases and 6 bases, there was a span of 13 bases. Germline lookup yields CDR1 MNHEY and CDR2 SMNVEV (reference sequence). The CDR3 extends over 12 amino acids. For the CDR3, the DNA is TGTGCCAGCCGAGGGGGGAACAATGGCTACACCTTC. It translates to CASRGGNNGYTF.

The V gene is TRBV29-1, the J gene TRBJ2-5; D is uncertain. Trimming took off 7 bases at V and 11 bases at J, with 11 bases between the two ends. CDR1 SQVTM and CDR2 ANQGSEA come from the germline V gene. The CDR3 extends over 9 amino acids. The DNA for the CDR3 is TGCAGCGCGGTCCACGGGCAGTACTTC. Protein: CSAVHGQYF.

The chain joins TRBV20-1 to TRBJ2-3, with 10 bases lining up with TRBD2. Germline assignment: CDR1 DFQATT and CDR2 SNEGSKA (reference sequence). V lost 0 bases, J lost 9 bases, and 9 bases stayed unmatched. The CDR3 is 15 residues long. The CDR3 spells CSARDPSGSRGTQYF. The CDR3 DNA sequence: TGCAGTGCTAGAGATCCTAGCGGGAGTAGAGGGACGCAGTATTTT.

V and J are TRBV11-2 and TRBJ2-3; TRBD1 might be the D (8 bases). The length of the CDR3 is 15 residues. Germline V lookup: CDR1 SGHAT, CDR2 FQNNGV. Trimming stripped 8 bases from V and 5 bases from J, with 20 bases between. The CDR3 is CASAHTGGAVDTQYF. For the CDR3, the DNA is TGTGCCAGCGCCCACACAGGGGGGGCGGTAGATACGCAGTATTTT.

The V gene is TRBV10-3, the J gene TRBJ2-3, with 9 bases aligning to TRBD2. Germline assignment: CDR1 ENHRY and CDR2 SYGVKD. There are 14 residues in the CDR3. The V and J ends lost 8 bases and 4 bases, in that order; junction bases with no gene match: 7. The CDR3 sequence is CAIRAGGQADTQYF. The CDR3 DNA reads as TGTGCCATCCGTGCGGGGGGGCAGGCAGATACGCAGTATTTT.